This T cell receptor (beta chain) appears in the sequencing data of a study of CD8+ T cells in alopecia areata (dated by TCRdb to 2017 to 2018). Describing the broader study: The treated patients, all with moderate-to-severe alopecia areata, were enrolled in an open-label pilot trial of oral tofacitinib given at 5 to 10 mg twice daily. Patients received tofacitinib for 6 to 18 months and were then followed off drug for 6 months to check for delayed response and recurrence. The study used high-throughput TCRbeta sequencing to examine T cell clonal expansion in alopecia areata, in both the C3H/HeJ mouse model and human patients. On the human side, TCRbeta sequencing was run on scalp tissue and on sorted CD4+ and CD8+ peripheral blood T cells from healthy controls and from alopecia areata patients with either patchy or totalis/universalis disease. Biopsies were taken from tofacitinib-treated patients at baseline and at 4 and 24 weeks of treatment, and a later scalp biopsy was taken in several of the tofacitinib-treated patients. Scalp clonality was compared among normal scalp (n=4), patchy alopecia areata scalp (n=8), and alopecia totalis/universalis scalp (n=8). RNA was extracted with the PAXgene miRNA kit for fixed scalp, the miRNeasy kit for PBMCs, and the RNeasy kit for mouse skin. TCRbeta CDR3 regions were amplified by immunoSEQ multiplex PCR using 35 Vbeta forward and 13 Jbeta reverse primers.

Library generation was performed with the immunoSEQ multiplex PCR assay. RNA was extracted from all samples and reverse transcribed into cDNA, which served as template for TCR sequencing. SuperScript III was used to make first-strand cDNA, primed with a 2:1 mix of oligo-dT and random hexamers. A synthetic immune receptor repertoire was used to assess amplification bias, and residual bias was removed computationally. On the authors' methods: After raw reads were preprocessed to remove errors, the CDR3 was defined following IMGT conventions as running from the conserved cysteine to phenylalanine. Clonality was calculated as 1 minus Shannon entropy normalized by log2 of the number of productive unique TCRs. Scalp TCRbeta sequences were cross-referenced with sorted blood CD4 and CD8 repertoires so that the CD4 or CD8 identity of scalp clones could be inferred. TCRdb provides this immuneACCESS table in a form limited to in-frame rearrangements. Some clones are lacking; in checked studies, under half of them reflect an unresolved V gene, and why the rest are absent is not known. The DNA gave D and trimming, while V, J and clone size come from that table. This sample is represented by 200,000 to 250,000 clones; 57% of them were singletons. 0.4% to 0.55% of the sample belongs to the ten largest clones.

A remark on this clone: What antigen it recognizes has not been identified. Per-base qualities were not stored, and no clone one base away is much larger.

CDR1 and CDR2 are drawn from the germline V gene: SQVTM, ANQGSEA. Including cysteine and phenylalanine, the CDR3 has 14 amino acids. The sequence is cut down to CDR3 DNA, 42 bases in frame from base 1. From V the trimming removes 6 bases and from J it removes 8 bases, while the gene matches leave 11 bases of the junction unaccounted for. The intended sense of this specimen's time point label: baseline before oral tofacitinib. From alopecia areata patients, peripheral blood was collected along with lesional scalp punch biopsies. After PBMCs were isolated by density centrifugation and stained for CD3, CD4 and CD8, a FACSAria was used to sort CD4+ and CD8+ T cells. The research as a whole found: Compared with normal scalp, lesional scalp, particularly in alopecia totalis/universalis, had higher clonality and more expanded CD8+ clones, which suggests antigenic drive. Unlike mouse skin, where gammadelta T cells dominate, normal human skin contains resident alphabeta T cells that get sequenced too, which complicates analysis of the scalp TCR repertoire. Shared TCR sequences between patients were less evident than in mice, which may be partly attributable to HLA diversity in the patient population.

The receptor comes from a human donor with alopecia areata. The chain is encoded by TRBV29-1 joined to TRBJ2-1, and TRBD1 matches 9 of the central bases. Here the sequenced sample was CD4+ T cells sorted from blood, taken at week 0. This receptor carries the CDR3 CSVGVAGQGYEQFF. The sequenced DNA: TGCAGCGTGGGCGTGGCGGGACAGGGATATGAGCAGTTCTTC.